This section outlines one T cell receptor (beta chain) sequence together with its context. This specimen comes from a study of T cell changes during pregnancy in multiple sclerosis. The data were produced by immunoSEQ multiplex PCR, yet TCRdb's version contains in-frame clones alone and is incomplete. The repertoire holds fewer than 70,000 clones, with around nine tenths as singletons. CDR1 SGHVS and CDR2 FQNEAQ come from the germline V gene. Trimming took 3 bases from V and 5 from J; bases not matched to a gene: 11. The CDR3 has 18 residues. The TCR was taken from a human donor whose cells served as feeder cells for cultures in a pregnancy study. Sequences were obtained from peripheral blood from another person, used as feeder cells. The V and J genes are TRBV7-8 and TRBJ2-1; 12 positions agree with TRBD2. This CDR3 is CASSFPIRLAGVNNEQFF. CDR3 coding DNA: TGTGCCAGCAGCTTCCCCATCCGACTAGCGGGAGTGAACAATGAGCAGTTCTTC.